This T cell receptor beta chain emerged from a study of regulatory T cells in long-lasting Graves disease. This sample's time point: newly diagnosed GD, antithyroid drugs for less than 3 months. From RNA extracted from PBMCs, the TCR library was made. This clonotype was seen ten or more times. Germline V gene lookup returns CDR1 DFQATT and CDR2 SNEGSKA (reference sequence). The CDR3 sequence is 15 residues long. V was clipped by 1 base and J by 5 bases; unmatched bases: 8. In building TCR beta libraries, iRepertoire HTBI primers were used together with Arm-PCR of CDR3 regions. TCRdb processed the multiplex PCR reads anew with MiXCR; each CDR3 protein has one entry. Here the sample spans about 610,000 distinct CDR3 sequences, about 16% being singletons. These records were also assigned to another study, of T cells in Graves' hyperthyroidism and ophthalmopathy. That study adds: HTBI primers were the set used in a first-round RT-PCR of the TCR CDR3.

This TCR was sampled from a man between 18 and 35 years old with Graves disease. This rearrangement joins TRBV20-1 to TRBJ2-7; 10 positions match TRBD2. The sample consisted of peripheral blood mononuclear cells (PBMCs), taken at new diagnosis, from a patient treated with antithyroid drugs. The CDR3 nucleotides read TGCAGTGCTAGAGCCCACCCTAGCGGGAGTAACGAGCAGTACTTC. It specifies CSARAHPSGSNEQYF.